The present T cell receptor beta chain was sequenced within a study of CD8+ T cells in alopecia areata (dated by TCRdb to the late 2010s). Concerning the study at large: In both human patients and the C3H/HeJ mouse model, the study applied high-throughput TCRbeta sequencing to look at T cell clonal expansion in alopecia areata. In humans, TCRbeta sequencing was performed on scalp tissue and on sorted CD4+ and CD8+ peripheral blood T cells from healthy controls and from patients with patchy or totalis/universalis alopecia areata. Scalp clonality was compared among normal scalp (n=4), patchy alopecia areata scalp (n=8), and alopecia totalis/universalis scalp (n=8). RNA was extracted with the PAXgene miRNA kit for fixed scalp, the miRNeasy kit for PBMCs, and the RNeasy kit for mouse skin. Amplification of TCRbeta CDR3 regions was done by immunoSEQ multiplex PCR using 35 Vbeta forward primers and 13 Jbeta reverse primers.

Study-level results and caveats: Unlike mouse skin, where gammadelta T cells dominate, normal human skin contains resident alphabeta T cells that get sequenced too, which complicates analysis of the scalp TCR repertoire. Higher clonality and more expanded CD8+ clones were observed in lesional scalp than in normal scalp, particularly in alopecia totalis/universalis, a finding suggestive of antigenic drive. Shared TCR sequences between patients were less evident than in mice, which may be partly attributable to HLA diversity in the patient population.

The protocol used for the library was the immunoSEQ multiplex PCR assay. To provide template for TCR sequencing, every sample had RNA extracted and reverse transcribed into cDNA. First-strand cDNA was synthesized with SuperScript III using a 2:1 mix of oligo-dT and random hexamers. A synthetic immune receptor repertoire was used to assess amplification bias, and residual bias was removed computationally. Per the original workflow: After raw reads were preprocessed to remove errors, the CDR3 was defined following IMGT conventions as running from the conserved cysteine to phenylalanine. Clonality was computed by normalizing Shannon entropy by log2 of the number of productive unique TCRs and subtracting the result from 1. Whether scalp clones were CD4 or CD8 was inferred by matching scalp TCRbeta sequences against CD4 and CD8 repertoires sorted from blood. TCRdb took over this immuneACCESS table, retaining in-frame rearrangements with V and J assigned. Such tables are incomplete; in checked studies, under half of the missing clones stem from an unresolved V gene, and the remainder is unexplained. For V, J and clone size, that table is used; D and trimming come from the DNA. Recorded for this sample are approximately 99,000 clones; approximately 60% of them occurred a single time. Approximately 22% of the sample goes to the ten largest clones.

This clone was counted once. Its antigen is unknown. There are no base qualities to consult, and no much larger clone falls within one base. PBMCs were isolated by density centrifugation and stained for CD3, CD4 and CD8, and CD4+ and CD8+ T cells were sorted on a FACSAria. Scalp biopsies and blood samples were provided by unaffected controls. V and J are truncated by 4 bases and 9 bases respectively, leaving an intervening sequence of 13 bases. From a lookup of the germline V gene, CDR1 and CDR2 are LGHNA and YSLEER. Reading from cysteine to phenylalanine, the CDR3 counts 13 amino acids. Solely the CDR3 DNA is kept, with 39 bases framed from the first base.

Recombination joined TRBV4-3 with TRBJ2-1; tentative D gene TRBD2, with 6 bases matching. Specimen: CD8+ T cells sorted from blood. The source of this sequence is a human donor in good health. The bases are TGCGCCAGCAGCCTATCGGCGGGGCTTGAGCAGTTCTTC. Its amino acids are CASSLSAGLEQFF.